What follows describes a single T cell receptor (beta chain). Germline V gives CDR1 LNHDA, CDR2 SQIVND (reference sequence). Trimming cost V 5 bases and J 5 bases; bases outside gene matches: 7. The CDR3 contains 17 residues. These data belong to a study of blood T cell repertoires in COVID-19. As for the study in general: PBMCs, B-cell-depleted T cells, or T cells were the source of the cDNA or gDNA that made up the material.

In the original analysis: By means of reference gene primer amplification, nucleated cell counts were estimated. TCRdb's copy holds only in-frame clones and misses some; the assay was immunoSEQ multiplex PCR. V, J and clone size reflect that table, while D and trimming were determined from the DNA. The table records about 160,000 clones, approximately 87% of them present only once. The chain joins TRBV19 to TRBJ1-6, with TRBD1 matching over 12 bases. The clonotype comes from a woman in her 70s with acute or convalescent COVID-19. The sequencing sample was made of peripheral blood. Here the CDR3 DNA reads TGTGCCAGTAGTCCGGGGACAGGGGGCGCAGATAATTCACCCCTCCACTTT. It encodes CASSPGTGGADNSPLHF.